This paragraph reports one T cell receptor (beta chain). Its target is unknown. The CDR3 spans 15 residues. Germline V lookup: CDR1 MDHEN, CDR2 SYDVKM. Trimming removed 11 bases at V and 0 bases at J, with 17 bases between. The data were obtained in a study of radiotherapy plus CTLA-4 blockade in lung cancer. Study observations and caveats: There was expansion of tumor-derived TCR clones in blood after radiotherapy plus ipilimumab.

The data were produced by immunoSEQ multiplex PCR, yet TCRdb's version contains in-frame clones alone and is incomplete. The sample contains tens of thousands of clones, over 75% of which appear only once. The clonotype was recovered from a human donor with non-small cell lung cancer whose response to radiotherapy plus ipilimumab could not be evaluated. Sample: peripheral blood, taken from a patient treated with radiotherapy plus ipilimumab. The rearrangement uses TRBV28 and TRBJ1-5; D unresolved. The CDR3 DNA sequence: TGTGCCGGAGGAACGGGGAGAAATAGCAATCAGCCCCAGCATTTT. Translating gives CAGGTGRNSNQPQHF.